This entry describes one T cell receptor (beta chain). What it binds is not known. Sequencing was performed with immunoSEQ multiplex PCR; in TCRdb, only in-frame clones are kept and a portion is missing. The data show some 150,000 clones, with around 88% seen just once and approximately 20% held by the top ten. This sample stems from a study of cytomegalovirus exposure and HLA in healthy donors. Across the whole study: The 95 to 150 validation repertoires and the 666 first-cohort repertoires shared a platform, a later analysis reported.

Regarding the study as a whole: The tendency of first-cohort TCR clusters to co-occur in the roughly 130 validation repertoires was the finding of a later analysis. In vitro work confirmed that three CMV-associated chains recognize CMV antigens.

Germline V gene lookup returns CDR1 MNHEY and CDR2 SMNVEV (reference sequence). V was clipped by 5 bases and J by 6 bases; unmatched bases: 13. The CDR3 has 15 residues. The clonotype comes from a young man in good health and CMV-seropositive. The material sequenced was PBMCs. The V and J genes are TRBV27 and TRBJ2-7; TRBD2 matches 7 bases. The CDR3 spells CASSPFGVAGSEQYF. CDR3 sequence (DNA): TGTGCCAGCAGTCCATTCGGGGTAGCGGGTTCCGAGCAGTACTTC.